The 27 T cell receptor beta chains below all came from one sample that was sequenced in a study of blood T cell repertoires in COVID-19. Here immunoSEQ multiplex PCR was the method, and the copy in TCRdb shows in-frame clones only, minus some. This table holds approximately 40,000 clones, around four fifths found once. Sequences were obtained from peripheral blood. The receptor set was obtained from a human donor in a cohort sampled during active COVID-19.

V and J are TRBV2 and TRBJ2-3, with 10 bases aligning to TRBD2. CDR1 is SNHLY, CDR2 FYNNEI, per germline. V lost 6 bases and J lost 2; bases outside the gene matches: 2. The CDR3 is made up of 14 amino acids. The CDR3 loop reads CASRSGGATDTQYF. The DNA for the CDR3 is TGTGCCAGCAGGAGCGGGGGGGCCACAGATACGCAGTATTTT.

V gene TRBV2 combines with J gene TRBJ2-5; the match to TRBD1 covers 7 bases. In germline, CDR1 is SNHLY, CDR2 FYNNEI. Germline trimming cut 3 bases from V and 4 bases from J; bases unmatched to any gene: 11. The CDR3 runs 16 residues. CDR3 nucleotide sequence: TGTGCCAGCAGTGAGATGGGCAGGGGGTCGTCAGAGACCCAGTACTTC. Protein sequence: CASSEMGRGSSETQYF.

This clone has a handful of counts. The chain couples TRBV10-1 to TRBJ2-2; D is unresolved. CDR1 and CDR2 from the germline V gene are WNHNN and SYGVQD (reference sequence). The CDR3 covers 12 residues. Between the trimmed V and J ends, which lost 6 bases and 7 bases, there was a span of 9 bases. CDR3 nucleotides: TGCGCCAGCAGCACACCCCTCGGGGAGCTGTTTTTT. It is translated as CASSTPLGELFF.

The V gene is TRBV2, the J gene TRBJ2-3, with D tentatively TRBD2 (5 bases). The CDR3 has 14 residues. Trimming shortened V by 2 bases and J by 4 bases, and 10 bases separated the two germline ends. Germline assignment: CDR1 SNHLY and CDR2 FYNNEI. CDR3 loop: CASSELAGADTQYF. CDR3 nucleotide sequence: TGTGCCAGCAGTGAACTAGCTGGTGCAGATACGCAGTATTTT.

This chain connects TRBV6-5 to TRBJ1-2; 9 bases are a match to TRBD1. Unmatched junction bases numbered 6, after V lost 6 bases and J lost 1 base. This CDR3 has 15 amino acids. Looked up from germline, CDR1 is MNHEY and CDR2 is SVGAGI. In DNA form, the CDR3 reads TGTGCCAGCAGCCCGGGACAGGGAAATAACTATGGCTACACCTTC. Translated: CASSPGQGNNYGYTF.

CDR3 loop: CASSSAGGRETQYF. Written as DNA, the CDR3 is TGTGCCAGCAGCTCGGCAGGGGGTAGGGAGACCCAGTACTTC. V and J are TRBV13 and TRBJ2-5; 7 bases line up with TRBD1. This CDR3 has 14 amino acids. V lost 4 bases and J lost 5; bases outside the gene matches: 7. From germline, CDR1 is PRHDT and CDR2 FYEKMQ (reference sequence). Supplemented by reference TRBV13 and TRBJ2-5, the full variable domain reads AAGVIQSPRHLIKEKRETATLKCYPIPRHDTVYWYQQGPGQDPQFLISFYEKMQSDKGSIPDRFSAQQFSDYHSELNMSSLELGDSALYFCASSSAGGRETQYFGPGTRLLVL.

This clone was detected only a few times. The V and J genes are TRBV30 and TRBJ1-5; perhaps TRBD1 as D (5 bases). Germline CDR1 reads GTSNPN; CDR2 reads SVGIG (reference sequence). The V end lost 0 bases, the J end lost 4 bases, and 7 bases lay between the germline ends. The CDR3 sequence is 13 residues long. CDR3 sequence reads: CAWSVQENQPQHF. As DNA, the CDR3 is TGTGCCTGGAGTGTACAGGAGAATCAGCCCCAGCATTTT.

The rearrangement joins TRBV5-1 to TRBJ1-3, with D unresolved. The CDR3 is 17 amino acids. Looked up from germline, CDR1 is SGHRS and CDR2 is YFSETQ. Trimming shortened V by 3 bases and J by 0 bases, and 16 bases separated the two germline ends. The CDR3 loop reads CASSWESQSNSGNTIYF. The CDR3 nucleotides read TGCGCCAGCAGCTGGGAGTCCCAATCAAACTCTGGAAACACCATATATTTT.

The chain is built from TRBV4-2 and TRBJ2-2; the D gene is possibly TRBD1 (6 bases). Trimming stripped 4 bases from V and 6 bases from J, with 9 bases between. Germline V gives CDR1 LGHNA, CDR2 YNFKEQ. The CDR3 consists of 13 residues. The CDR3 protein is CASSLSGAGELFF. The CDR3 DNA reads TGTGCCAGCAGCCTCTCAGGGGCCGGGGAGCTGTTTTTT.

This clone was seen a few times. The genes are TRBV24-1 and TRBJ1-5, with 7 bases that match TRBD1. The CDR3 length is 16 residues. The germline CDR1 and CDR2 sequences are KGHDR and SFDVKD. With V trimmed by 2 bases and J by 3 bases, 6 bases remained unmatched. CDR3 in amino acids: CATSDSTGANNQPQHF. The CDR3 coding sequence is TGTGCCACCAGTGATTCAACAGGGGCGAACAATCAGCCCCAGCATTTT.

The genes are TRBV29-1 and TRBJ1-4; D may be TRBD1 (5 bases). Trimming cost V 4 bases and J 8 bases, with 14 bases left between them. CDR3 length: 13 residues. Per germline, CDR1 SQVTM and CDR2 ANQGSEA. The DNA for the CDR3 is TGCAGCGTTGCGGGGGAGCTGGAGGAAAAACTGTTTTTT. It encodes CSVAGELEEKLFF.

V gene TRBV4-1 combines with J gene TRBJ1-2; 7 bases fit TRBD1. V was pared by 5 bases and J by 6 bases, with 3 bases of the junction left unmatched. This CDR3 spans 12 amino acids. Germline V lookup: CDR1 MGHRA, CDR2 YSYEKL. CDR3 coding DNA: TGCGCCAGCAGCTCGACAGGGAATGGCTACACCTTC. Translated, it gives CASSSTGNGYTF.

This chain uses TRBV6-5 with TRBJ2-3; D possibly corresponds to TRBD2 (6 bases). This CDR3 has 15 residues. V dropped 5 bases and J dropped 2 bases, with 14 bases sitting between them. Per germline, CDR1 MNHEY and CDR2 SVGAGI. The DNA for the CDR3 is TGTGCCAGCAGTAAATCTTCGGGGGTCACAGATACGCAGTATTTT. Its protein product is CASSKSSGVTDTQYF.

CDR3 in DNA: TGTGCCAGCAGTGACGGGGACAGGGGGCTTGGCTACACCTTC. Protein product: CASSDGDRGLGYTF. The genes are TRBV9 and TRBJ1-2; TRBD1 aligns across 12 bases. Germline CDR1 reads SGDLS; CDR2 reads YYNGEE. V shed 5 bases, J shed 7 bases, and the junction held 6 bases outside the gene matches. The CDR3 runs 14 residues.

This sequence joins TRBV5-1 and TRBJ2-5; D is unclear. Trimming took off 0 bases at V and 3 bases at J, with 6 bases between the two ends. Germline loops: CDR1 SGHRS, CDR2 YFSETQ. The CDR3 spans 13 residues. The CDR3 coding sequence is TGCGCCAGCAGCTTGGCCAGGAAAGAGACCCAGTACTTC. This translates into CASSLARKETQYF.

This chain joins TRBV5-1 and TRBJ1-5, with D possibly TRBD1 on 5 matching bases. Germline values: CDR1 SGHRS, CDR2 YFSETQ. This CDR3 region has 13 residues. Trimming shortened V by 1 base and J by 5 bases, and 7 bases separated the two germline ends. The CDR3 here is CASSLSGYQPQHF. The CDR3 coding sequence is TGCGCCAGCAGCTTGTCAGGGTATCAGCCCCAGCATTTT. The full variable domain, with the rest looked up from reference TRBV5-1 and TRBJ1-5, is KAGVTQTPRYLIKTRGQQVTLSCSPISGHRSVSWYQQTPGQGLQFLFEYFSETQRNKGNFPGRFSGRQFSNSRSEMNVSTLELGDSALYLCASSLSGYQPQHFGDGTRLSIL.

The CDR3 DNA reads TGTGCCAGCAGCTTGTCGGCGGGGAACACCGGGGAGCTGTTTTTT. This encodes CASSLSAGNTGELFF. The J gene is TRBJ2-2, the V gene TRBV5-4, with a tentative D call TRBD2 (5 bases). V was shortened by 1 base and J by 1 base, with 8 bases between the two germline ends. Germline loops: CDR1 SGHNT, CDR2 YYREEE (reference sequence). This CDR3 contains 15 residues.

This sequence joins TRBV7-9 and TRBJ1-1; 7 nucleotides align to TRBD1. The germline CDR1 and CDR2 sequences are SEHNR and FQNEAQ (reference sequence). The CDR3 length is 16 residues. The junction had 5 bases not matched to a gene; V was cut back by 1 base and J by 0 bases. CDR3 in DNA: TGTGCCAGCAGCTTAGGAGGGGACAGTATGAACACTGAAGCTTTCTTT. It is translated as CASSLGGDSMNTEAFF.

The J gene is TRBJ1-6, the V gene TRBV4-1; tentatively, D is TRBD1 (5 bases). V was pared by 0 bases and J by 6 bases, with 9 bases between. The germline V gene has CDR1 MGHRA and CDR2 YSYEKL. The CDR3 sequence is 15 residues long. This CDR3 is CASSQETASNSPLHF. CDR3 nucleotide sequence: TGCGCCAGCAGCCAAGAGACAGCCTCTAATTCACCCCTCCACTTT.

This chain joins TRBV7-9 and TRBJ2-5; D unclear. The CDR3 runs to 12 residues. V dropped 4 bases and J dropped 2 bases, with 5 bases sitting between them. Per germline, CDR1 SEHNR and CDR2 FQNEAQ (reference sequence). CDR3 sequence (DNA): TGTGCCAGCAGCTCCTATCAAGAGACCCAGTACTTC. Its protein is CASSSYQETQYF.

The chain couples TRBV24-1 to TRBJ2-3; a possible D gene is TRBD1 (6 bases). Germline V gene data show CDR1 as KGHDR and CDR2 as SFDVKD. The germline V and J ends were trimmed by 4 bases and 5 bases, with 9 bases remaining between them. The CDR3 totals 13 residues. The CDR3: CATSDLTGDTQYF. DNA of the CDR3: TGTGCCACCAGTGACTTGACAGGAGATACGCAGTATTTT.

V and J are TRBV19 and TRBJ1-1, with D unclear. Trimming took off 5 bases at V and 2 bases at J, with 15 bases between the two ends. The CDR3 contains 15 residues. CDR1 and CDR2 from the germline V gene are LNHDA and SQIVND (reference sequence). The CDR3 region has the DNA TGTGCCAGTAGTTGGAAGGCAGGTTTAAACACTGAAGCTTTCTTT. It codes for CASSWKAGLNTEAFF.

The CDR3 nucleotides read TGCAGCGCCGGGGACAGGCCTTATGGCTACACCTTC. This gives the protein CSAGDRPYGYTF. The chain uses TRBV29-1 and TRBJ1-2, with TRBD1 identical over 8 bases. Losses at the gene ends were 7 bases for V and 5 bases for J; bases not matched to a gene: 6. This CDR3 has 12 amino acids. Germline V lookup: CDR1 SQVTM, CDR2 ANQGSEA.

The chain links TRBV4-3 to TRBJ1-2; a weak D match, TRBD1 (6 bases). The ends were cut back, 0 bases at V and 7 bases at J, with 18 bases in the middle. This CDR3 contains 16 residues. The V gene's germline CDR1 is LGHNA and CDR2 YSLEER. The CDR3 DNA reads TGCGCCAGCAGCCAAGAACGGAACAGGGTGCCGAGTGGCTACACCTTC. This encodes CASSQERNRVPSGYTF.

CDR3 DNA: TGTGCCTGGAAGGAGGATTGGGGTGGAAGCGAGCAGTACTTC. Encoded protein: CAWKEDWGGSEQYF. V is TRBV30 and J is TRBJ2-7; TRBD2 is a possible D gene (5 bases). CDR1 and CDR2 from the germline V gene are GTSNPN and SVGIG (reference sequence). V dropped 4 bases and J dropped 6 bases, with 19 bases sitting between them. The CDR3 spans 14 residues. The entire variable domain, with the rest obtained from reference TRBV30 and TRBJ2-7, is as follows: SQTIHQWPATLVQPVGSPLSLECTVEGTSNPNLYWYRQAAGRGLQLLFYSVGIGQISSEVPQNLSASRPQDRQFILSSKKLLLSDSGFYLCAWKEDWGGSEQYFGPGTRLTVT.

This clone occurred a few times. The CDR3 sequence is CASSQLAGGTDTQYF. The CDR3 DNA is TGCGCCAGCAGCCAACTAGCGGGGGGTACAGATACGCAGTATTTT. The genes are TRBV4-3 and TRBJ2-3; 11 bases are shared with TRBD2. Germline V lookup: CDR1 LGHNA, CDR2 YSLEER. This CDR3 is 15 amino acids long. The ends lost 2 bases at V and 3 bases at J; junction bases unmatched: 1.

This clone appeared a few times. The chain is built from TRBV15 and TRBJ1-6; 9 nucleotides line up with TRBD1. Germline loops: CDR1 LNHNV, CDR2 YYDKDF (reference sequence). The CDR3 has 17 residues. Trimming took 3 bases from V and 4 from J; bases not matched to a gene: 7. The CDR3 region is CATSRGDRAAYNSPLHF. In DNA form, the CDR3 reads TGTGCCACCAGCAGGGGGGACAGGGCAGCATATAATTCACCCCTCCACTTT.